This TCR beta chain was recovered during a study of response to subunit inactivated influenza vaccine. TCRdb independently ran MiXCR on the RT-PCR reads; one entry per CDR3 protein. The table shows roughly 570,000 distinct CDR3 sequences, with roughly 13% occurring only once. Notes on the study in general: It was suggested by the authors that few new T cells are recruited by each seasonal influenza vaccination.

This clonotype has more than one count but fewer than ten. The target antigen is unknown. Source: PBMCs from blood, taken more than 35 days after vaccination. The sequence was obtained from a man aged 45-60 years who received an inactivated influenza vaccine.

CDR3 sequence (DNA): TGTGCCAGCAGCTTAGTTGGGAGCCCAGATACGCAGTATTTT. It translates to CASSLVGSPDTQYF. The genes are TRBV11-2 and TRBJ2-3; the D gene is possibly TRBD2 (5 bases). Germline CDR1 reads SGHAT; CDR2 reads FQNNGV. V dropped 1 base and J dropped 4 bases, with 9 bases sitting between them. The CDR3 is made up of 14 amino acids.